The sequence of this T cell receptor beta chain was determined in a study of cytomegalovirus exposure and HLA in healthy donors. Study-level findings and limits: It was reportedly the case that the classifier diagnosed cytomegalovirus status with high specificity and sensitivity. Most observed TCR sequences were rare, whereas some public TCRs were detected in many donors.

A remark on this clone: What it binds is unknown.

Generated by immunoSEQ multiplex PCR, the TCRdb table keeps only in-frame clones and is missing some. The data show under 300,000 clones, nearly 90% seen once. The junction had 11 bases not matched to a gene; V was cut back by 5 bases and J by 10 bases. Germline V gene sequence: CDR1 LGHNA, CDR2 YNFKEQ. This CDR3 spans 15 amino acids. The sample comprised PBMCs. This chain connects TRBV4-2 to TRBJ2-1, with 10 bases identical to TRBD2. This sequence was found in a woman between 18 and 29 years old in good health and CMV-seronegative. The CDR3 nucleotides are TGTGCCAGCAGCACCAGCGGGGGGGCCTATTGGGAGCAGTTCTTC. Protein sequence: CASSTSGGAYWEQFF.